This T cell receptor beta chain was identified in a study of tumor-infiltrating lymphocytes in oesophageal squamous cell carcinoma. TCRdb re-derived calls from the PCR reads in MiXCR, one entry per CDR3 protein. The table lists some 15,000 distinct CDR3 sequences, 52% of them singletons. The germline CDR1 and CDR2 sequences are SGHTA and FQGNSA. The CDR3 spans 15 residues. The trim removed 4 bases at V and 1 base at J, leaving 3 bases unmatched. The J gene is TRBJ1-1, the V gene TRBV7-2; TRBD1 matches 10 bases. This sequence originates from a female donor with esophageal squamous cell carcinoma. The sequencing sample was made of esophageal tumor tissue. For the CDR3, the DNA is TGTGCCAGCAGCTGGACAGGGGGAGGGAACACTGAAGCTTTCTTT. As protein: CASSWTGGGNTEAFF.